Presented here are 25 T cell receptor beta chains from one specimen sequenced in a study of blood T cells in healthy people across ages. A second PCR of roughly 7 to 11 cycles used a sample-barcoded 5' primer and a J-beta primer mix. MiXCR, run by TCRdb on the 5' RACE reads, gives a single entry per CDR3 protein. The sample holds approximately 600,000 distinct CDR3 sequences; roughly 50% are singletons and the top ten take about two fifths. Sequencing used blood. The receptors here all came from a man in his sixties in good health.

The chain carries TRBV6-1 and TRBJ2-1, with 10 bases identical to TRBD2. Germline CDR1 and CDR2: MNHNS and SASEGT. The CDR3 sequence is 16 residues long. Unmatched junction bases numbered 9, after V lost 6 bases and J lost 4 bases. The CDR3 here is CASRNLAGGPYNEQFF. The CDR3 DNA reads as TGTGCCAGCAGGAACTTAGCGGGGGGACCGTACAATGAGCAGTTCTTC.

The rearrangement joins TRBV6-1 to TRBJ2-7; maybe TRBD1 (5 bases). V was pared by 2 bases and J by 1 base, with 12 bases between. This CDR3 region has 15 residues. CDR1 is MNHNS and CDR2 is SASEGT in the germline V gene. CDR3 in DNA: TGTGCCAGCAGTGAAATGCAGGGAACGTCCTACGAGCAGTACTTC. This gives the protein CASSEMQGTSYEQYF.

This clonotype was seen more than once but under ten times. The genes are TRBV20-1 and TRBJ1-2; TRBD1 might be the D (6 bases). The CDR3 runs to 12 residues. Germline V CDR1 and CDR2: DFQATT, SNEGSKA (reference sequence). The CDR3 nucleotides read TGCAGGGCCCACGGGACATTCTATGGCTACACCTTC. Translated: CRAHGTFYGYTF.

This clonotype turned up a few times. The chain joins TRBV2 to TRBJ2-1, with TRBD2 matching over 11 bases. Trimming took 6 bases from V and 3 from J; bases not matched to a gene: 4. Germline lookup yields CDR1 SNHLY and CDR2 FYNNEI. The CDR3 covers 15 residues. The CDR3 protein is CASRPLAGGYNEQFF. The CDR3 nucleotides are TGTGCCAGCAGACCCCTAGCGGGGGGCTACAATGAGCAGTTCTTC.

The chain uses TRBV6-6 and TRBJ2-5, with TRBD1 matching over 9 bases. The CDR3 has 16 amino acids. The germline V gene has CDR1 MNHNY and CDR2 SVGAGI (reference sequence). J lost 2 bases, V lost 6 bases, and 10 bases had no gene match. The CDR3 DNA follows: TGTGCCAGCAGCCCGGGGACAGGGTCGAGGCAAGAGACCCAGTACTTC. This sequence encodes CASSPGTGSRQETQYF.

For this clonotype: The junction departs from the called germline gene at one end, perhaps through a read error. The chain uses TRBV29-1 and TRBJ1-5, with 8 positions matching TRBD1. Germline V gene lookup returns CDR1 SQVTM and CDR2 ANQGSEA. The CDR3 consists of 13 residues. CDR3: CSVEAGGEQPQHF. In DNA form, the CDR3 reads TGCAGCGTGGAAGCAGGGGGCGAGCAGCCCCAGCATTTT.

The chain uses TRBV10-3 and TRBJ1-1, with a tentative D call TRBD1 (5 bases). The CDR3 contains 14 residues. V lost 1 base and J lost 4, with 10 bases in between. CDR1 is ENHRY and CDR2 is SYGVKD in the germline V gene. The CDR3 loop reads CAISEWGSRTEAFF. As DNA, the CDR3 is TGTGCCATCAGTGAGTGGGGGTCCCGCACTGAAGCTTTCTTT.

The rearrangement links TRBV20-1 to TRBJ1-2; D is unclear. V lost 3 bases and J lost 8, with 10 bases in between. The CDR3 is 11 residues long. Germline V gives CDR1 DFQATT, CDR2 SNEGSKA (reference sequence). The DNA of the CDR3 is TGCAGTGCTAGGACACCGGGGGGCTACACCTTC. Translating gives CSARTPGGYTF.

The rearrangement uses TRBV5-5 and TRBJ2-5, with 7 positions matching TRBD2. The DNA end lines up better with TRBJ2-7; the J call may be wrong. The CDR3 is 16 residues long. Germline CDR1 and CDR2: SGHKS and YYEKEE (reference sequence). DNA of the CDR3: TGTGCCAGCAGCCCGAAACTTTCTGCGGGGACTAACGAGCAGTACTTC. This translates into CASSPKLSAGTNEQYF.

The V call is TRBV7-2, the J call TRBJ2-3, with 10 nucleotides matching TRBD1. V shed 5 bases, J shed 1 base, and the junction held 3 bases outside the gene matches. Germline lookup yields CDR1 SGHTA and CDR2 FQGNSA. CDR3 length: 15 amino acids. The CDR3 bases are TGTGCCAGCAGCACGGGGACAGGGGGCACAGATACGCAGTATTTT. Translated: CASSTGTGGTDTQYF. The whole variable domain, filled in from reference TRBV7-2 and TRBJ2-3, reads GAGVSQSPSNKVTEKGKDVELRCDPISGHTALYWYRQSLGQGLEFLIYFQGNSAPDKSGLPSDRFSAERTGGSVSTLTIQRTQQEDSAVYLCASSTGTGGTDTQYFGPGTRLTVL.

The chain is built from TRBV5-5 and TRBJ1-1; 8 bases agree with TRBD1. Germline loops: CDR1 SGHKS, CDR2 YYEKEE (reference sequence). The ends lost 2 bases at V and 3 bases at J; junction bases unmatched: 3. The CDR3 is 14 residues long. The CDR3 is CASSFSGGYTEAFF. In DNA, the CDR3 is TGTGCCAGCAGCTTTTCAGGGGGCTACACTGAAGCTTTCTTT.

This clonotype was seen only a few times. The gene calls are TRBV4-2 and TRBJ2-1; 7 positions agree with TRBD2. Per germline, CDR1 LGHNA and CDR2 YNFKEQ. The CDR3 extends over 17 amino acids. Trimming cost V 0 bases and J 8 bases; bases outside gene matches: 13. The DNA for the CDR3 is TGTGCCAGCAGCCAAGATAGGTGGGACTACCTATACGATGAGCAGTTCTTC. This encodes CASSQDRWDYLYDEQFF.

The chain recombines TRBV5-1 with TRBJ2-2; a possible D gene is TRBD1 (5 bases). The CDR3 is 15 residues long. The V and J ends lost 4 bases and 0 bases respectively, with 10 bases between them. From germline, CDR1 is SGHRS and CDR2 YFSETQ. This chain's CDR3 is CASSQSGTNTGELFF. In DNA form, the CDR3 reads TGCGCCAGCAGCCAGTCAGGGACGAACACCGGGGAGCTGTTTTTT.

This rearrangement joins TRBV12-3 or TRBV12-4 to TRBJ2-1; TRBD2 aligns across 9 bases. CDR3 size: 16 residues. The J segment lost 0 bases and the V segment lost 5 bases, leaving 5 bases of the junction unmatched. CDR3 sequence (DNA): TGTGCCAGCAGTGCAGCGGGGGGCCTCTCCTACAATGAGCAGTTCTTC. Residues: CASSAAGGLSYNEQFF.

This clonotype was seen only once. This chain joins TRBV24-1 and TRBJ1-5; D not certain. Trimming stripped 8 bases from V and 6 bases from J, with 7 bases between. CDR1 and CDR2 (germline): KGHDR, SFDVKD. The CDR3 has 11 amino acids. CDR3 nucleotides: TGTGCCACCATCTGGGGTCAGCCCCAGCATTTT. It specifies CATIWGQPQHF.

This clonotype was counted ten times or more. The gene calls are TRBV5-1 and TRBJ2-1; D gene unclear. Trimming removed 6 bases from V and 10 bases from J, with 20 bases in between. CDR3 length: 14 residues. The germline V gene encodes CDR1 SGHRS and CDR2 YFSETQ. The CDR3 is CASTQTPPSAEQFF. Here the CDR3 DNA reads TGCGCCAGCACCCAGACCCCTCCAAGCGCAGAGCAGTTCTTC. Filled out from reference TRBV5-1 and TRBJ2-1, the complete variable domain reads KAGVTQTPRYLIKTRGQQVTLSCSPISGHRSVSWYQQTPGQGLQFLFEYFSETQRNKGNFPGRFSGRQFSNSRSEMNVSTLELGDSALYLCASTQTPPSAEQFFGPGTRLTVL.

This clonotype appeared a few times. The chain combines TRBV7-9 with TRBJ2-1; TRBD1 agrees at 7 bases. The CDR3 loop spans 18 amino acids. CDR1 is SEHNR, CDR2 FQNEAQ, per germline (reference sequence). Trimming removed 7 bases from V and 3 bases from J; junction bases left unmatched: 18. CDR3 in amino acids: CASTSLGRGRSLYNEQFF. In DNA, the CDR3 is TGTGCCAGCACCTCTCTAGGTAGGGGGCGATCCCTCTACAATGAGCAGTTCTTC.

This clonotype was observed a handful of times. The DNA for the CDR3 is TGTGCCAGCAGCTTCCCCGGGTGGGGGCAAGATACGCAGTATTTT. Translated: CASSFPGWGQDTQYF. The chain carries TRBV5-6 and TRBJ2-3; a weak D match, TRBD1 (6 bases). The V gene's germline CDR1 is SGHDT and CDR2 YYEEEE. The CDR3 is made up of 15 amino acids. V gave up 2 bases and J gave up 5 bases, with 15 bases separating them. The variable domain in full, completed from reference TRBV5-6 and TRBJ2-3, reads DAGVTQSPTHLIKTRGQQVTLRCSPKSGHDTVSWYQQALGQGPQFIFQYYEEEERQRGNFPDRFSGHQFPNYSSELNVNALLLGDSALYLCASSFPGWGQDTQYFGPGTRLTVL.

The chain couples TRBV29-1 to TRBJ2-5, with D possibly matching TRBD1 (5 bases). This CDR3 region has 17 residues. Germline CDR1 is SQVTM and CDR2 is ANQGSEA. The V and J ends lost 0 bases and 5 bases respectively, with 22 bases between them. The CDR3, as DNA: TGCAGCGTTGAAGATCAAGACCATTATACAGGTCGGGAGACCCAGTACTTC. This translates into CSVEDQDHYTGRETQYF.

This clonotype has a single count. The V call is TRBV27, the J call TRBJ1-1, with D uncertain. The CDR3 extends over 14 amino acids. Germline loops: CDR1 MNHEY, CDR2 SMNVEV (reference sequence). V was trimmed by 2 bases and J by 5 bases, leaving 12 bases between them. The CDR3 DNA is TGTGCCAGCAGTTTAACGGGCCCGGGGACTGAAGCTTTCTTT. It translates to CASSLTGPGTEAFF.

The CDR3 spells CASSVVRGTEAFF. CDR3 bases: TGTGCCAGCAGTGTGGTCAGGGGCACTGAAGCTTTCTTT. V and J are TRBV2 and TRBJ1-1; possible D gene TRBD1, 6 bases. This CDR3 spans 13 amino acids. CDR1 is SNHLY and CDR2 is FYNNEI in the germline V gene. Trimming removed 4 bases at V and 4 bases at J, with 10 bases between.

The V gene is TRBV12-3 or TRBV12-4, the J gene TRBJ2-3; D gene ambiguous. This CDR3 comprises 13 residues. The V end was cut by 6 bases, the J end by 6 bases, with 13 bases between. The CDR3 sequence is CASSLRPSDTQYF. DNA of the CDR3: TGTGCCAGCAGCCTGCGACCCTCGGATACGCAGTATTTT.

The chain recombines TRBV18 with TRBJ2-7; the D is unclear. Germline-derived CDR1 and CDR2 are KGHSH and LQKENI. This CDR3 comprises 15 residues. The germline V and J ends were trimmed by 5 bases and 6 bases, with 20 bases remaining between them. DNA of the CDR3: TGTGCCAGCTCAAGAGGAACCAATCCGGTGGGCGAGCAGTACTTC. It encodes CASSRGTNPVGEQYF.

This clonotype was recorded once. The chain employs TRBV20-1 and TRBJ2-4; 9 nucleotides match TRBD1. The assigned J gene may be wrong: the sequence end matches TRBJ2-7 better. The CDR3 sequence is 12 residues long. CDR1 is DFQATT, CDR2 SNEGSKA, per germline (reference sequence). The DNA of the CDR3 is TGCAGTGGAACAGGGGGCTCGTACGAGCAGTACTTC. It codes for CSGTGGSYEQYF.

As regards this clonotype: Germline and junction disagree at one end, which may indicate a read error. The chain employs TRBV5-1 and TRBJ2-1, with D perhaps matching TRBD1 (6 bases). This CDR3 region has 13 residues. The germline gives CDR1 SGHRS, CDR2 YFSETQ. This chain's CDR3 is CASSKDSYNEQFF. The CDR3 coding sequence is TGTGCCAGCAGCAAGGACAGCTACAATGAGCAGTTCTTC.